This TCR beta chain derives from a study of regulatory T cells in long-lasting Graves disease. Study outcomes and limitations: Results may be inaccurate due to the small sample size.

The TCR beta library used iRepertoire HTBI primers with Arm-PCR amplification of CDR3. MiXCR was run by TCRdb on the multiplex PCR reads, yielding one entry per CDR3 protein. The sample lists over 450,000 distinct CDR3 sequences, around 11% seen once, with around 9.3% in the top ten. The V gene lost 0 bases and the J gene lost 0 bases, with 8 bases spanning the gap. Looked up from germline, CDR1 is PRHDT and CDR2 is FYEKMQ (reference sequence). CDR3 length: 15 amino acids. This sample's time point: newly diagnosed GD, antithyroid drugs for less than 3 months. Generation of the TCR library employed RNA extracted from PBMCs. This clonotype has ten or more counts. Its specificity is not known. This sample also belongs to another study, concerning T cells in Graves' hyperthyroidism and ophthalmopathy.

This sequence joins TRBV13 and TRBJ1-2; D may be TRBD1 (5 bases). This receptor was identified in a woman in her 30s with Graves disease. Source: peripheral blood mononuclear cells (PBMCs), taken at new diagnosis, from a patient treated with antithyroid drugs. For the CDR3, the DNA is TGTGCCAGCAGCTTAGGGCAGGGTACTAACTATGGCTACACCTTC. Protein: CASSLGQGTNYGYTF.